This T cell receptor (beta chain) was observed in a study of patients and donors after allogeneic stem cell transplantation. A single record per CDR3 protein comes from TCRdb applying MiXCR to the RT-PCR reads. The data contain 190,000 or so distinct CDR3 sequences, approximately 41% of them singletons. Sequenced: blood, either unsorted or a sorted T cell fraction (not recorded which). This clonotype originated in a human donor who was either an allogeneic HSCT recipient or a stem cell or donor lymphocyte infusion donor (not recorded which). It is not recorded whose cells these are; they may come from a transplant donor.

The CDR3 DNA follows: TGTGCCAGCAGTCCCGCGGGAAGGGCCACTGAAGCTTTCTTT. Translated, it gives CASSPAGRATEAFF. The chain couples TRBV7-6 to TRBJ1-1; no definite D call. The CDR3 has 14 residues. V lost 6 bases and J lost 4, with 15 bases in between. In germline, CDR1 is SGHVS, CDR2 FNYEAQ. The variable domain in full, completed from reference TRBV7-6 and TRBJ1-1, reads GAGVSQSPRYKVTKRGQDVALRCDPISGHVSLYWYRQALGQGPEFLTYFNYEAQQDKSGLPNDRFSAERPEGSISTLTIQRTEQRDSAMYRCASSPAGRATEAFFGQGTRLTVV.